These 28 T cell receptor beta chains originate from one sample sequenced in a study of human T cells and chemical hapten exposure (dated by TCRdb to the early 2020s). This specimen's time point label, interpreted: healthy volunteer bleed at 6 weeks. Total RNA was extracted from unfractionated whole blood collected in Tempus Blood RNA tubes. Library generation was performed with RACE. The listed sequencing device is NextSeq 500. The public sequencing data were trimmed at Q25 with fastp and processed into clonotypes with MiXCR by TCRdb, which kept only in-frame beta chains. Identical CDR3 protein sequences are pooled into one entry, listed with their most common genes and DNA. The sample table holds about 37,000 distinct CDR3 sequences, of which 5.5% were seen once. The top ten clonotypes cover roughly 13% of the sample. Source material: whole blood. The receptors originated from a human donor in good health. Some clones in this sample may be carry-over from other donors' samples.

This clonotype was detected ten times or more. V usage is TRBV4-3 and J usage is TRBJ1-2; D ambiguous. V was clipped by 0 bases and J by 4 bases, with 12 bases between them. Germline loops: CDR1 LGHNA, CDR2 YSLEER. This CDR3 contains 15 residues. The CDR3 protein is CASSQDNGDPYGYTF. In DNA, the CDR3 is TGCGCCAGCAGCCAAGATAATGGGGATCCCTATGGCTACACCTTC.

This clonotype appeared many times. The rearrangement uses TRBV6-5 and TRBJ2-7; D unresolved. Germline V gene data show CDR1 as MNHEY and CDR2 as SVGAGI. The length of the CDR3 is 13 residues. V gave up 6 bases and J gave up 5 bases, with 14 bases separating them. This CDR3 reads CASSQVPADEQYF. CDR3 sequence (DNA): TGTGCCAGCAGCCAAGTACCGGCCGACGAGCAGTACTTC.

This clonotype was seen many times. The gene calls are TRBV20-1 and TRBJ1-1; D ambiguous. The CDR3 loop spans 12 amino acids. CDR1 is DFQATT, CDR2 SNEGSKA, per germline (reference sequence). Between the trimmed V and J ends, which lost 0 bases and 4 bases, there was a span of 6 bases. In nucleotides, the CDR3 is TGCAGTGCTAGAGATCAGGCCACTGAAGCTTTCTTT. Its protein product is CSARDQATEAFF.

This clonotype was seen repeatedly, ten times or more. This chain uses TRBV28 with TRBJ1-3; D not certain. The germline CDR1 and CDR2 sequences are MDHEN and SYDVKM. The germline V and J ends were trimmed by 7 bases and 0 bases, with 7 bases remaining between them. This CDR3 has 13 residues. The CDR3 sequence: CASNVGSGNTIYF. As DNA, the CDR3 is TGTGCCAGCAATGTGGGCTCTGGAAACACCATATATTTT.

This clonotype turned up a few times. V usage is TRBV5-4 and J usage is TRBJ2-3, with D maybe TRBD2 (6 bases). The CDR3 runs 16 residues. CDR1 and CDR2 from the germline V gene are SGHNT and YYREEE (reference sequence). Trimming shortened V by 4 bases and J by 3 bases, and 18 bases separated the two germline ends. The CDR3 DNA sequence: TGTGCCAGCAGCCCCCTACTGGGCCGGGGGACAGATACGCAGTATTTT. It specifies CASSPLLGRGTDTQYF. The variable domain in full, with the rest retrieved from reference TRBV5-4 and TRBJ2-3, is ETGVTQSPTHLIKTRGQQVTLRCSSQSGHNTVSWYQQALGQGPQFIFQYYREEENGRGNFPPRFSGLQFPNYSSELNVNALELDDSALYLCASSPLLGRGTDTQYFGPGTRLTVL.

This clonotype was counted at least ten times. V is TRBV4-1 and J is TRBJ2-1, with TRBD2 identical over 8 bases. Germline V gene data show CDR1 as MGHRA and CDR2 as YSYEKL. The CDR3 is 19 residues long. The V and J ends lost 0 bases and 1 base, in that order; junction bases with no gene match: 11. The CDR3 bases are TGCGCCAGCAGCCAAGATGATTTAATGGGGACTAGTTCCTACAATGAGCAGTTCTTC. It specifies CASSQDDLMGTSSYNEQFF.

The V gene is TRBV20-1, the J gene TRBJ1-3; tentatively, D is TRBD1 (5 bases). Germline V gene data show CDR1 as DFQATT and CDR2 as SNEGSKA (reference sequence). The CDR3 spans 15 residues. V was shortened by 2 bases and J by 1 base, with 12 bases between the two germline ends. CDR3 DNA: TGCAGTGCTAGACCGGGACTGAATTCTGGAAACACCATATATTTT. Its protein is CSARPGLNSGNTIYF.

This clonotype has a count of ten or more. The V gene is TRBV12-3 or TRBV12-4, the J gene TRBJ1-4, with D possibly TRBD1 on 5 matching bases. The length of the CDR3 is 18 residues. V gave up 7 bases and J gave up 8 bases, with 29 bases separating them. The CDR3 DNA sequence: TGTGCCAGCACCATACTATCGGGACGGAACTACGCAGGGGAAAAACTGTTTTTT. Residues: CASTILSGRNYAGEKLFF.

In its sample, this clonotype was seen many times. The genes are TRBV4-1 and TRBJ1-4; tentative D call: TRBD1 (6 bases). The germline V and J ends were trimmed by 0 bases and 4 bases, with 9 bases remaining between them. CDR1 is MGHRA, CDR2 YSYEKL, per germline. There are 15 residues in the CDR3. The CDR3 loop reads CASSQDQGGNEKLFF. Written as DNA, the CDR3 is TGCGCCAGCAGCCAAGATCAAGGGGGTAATGAAAAACTGTTTTTT.

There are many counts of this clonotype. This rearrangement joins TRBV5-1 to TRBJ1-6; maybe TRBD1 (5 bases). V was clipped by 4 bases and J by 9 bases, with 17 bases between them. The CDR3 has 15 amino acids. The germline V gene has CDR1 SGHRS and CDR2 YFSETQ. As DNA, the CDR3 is TGCGCCAGCAGCCCCCCCGGGGGAAACGGTTCACCCCTCCACTTT. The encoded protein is CASSPPGGNGSPLHF.

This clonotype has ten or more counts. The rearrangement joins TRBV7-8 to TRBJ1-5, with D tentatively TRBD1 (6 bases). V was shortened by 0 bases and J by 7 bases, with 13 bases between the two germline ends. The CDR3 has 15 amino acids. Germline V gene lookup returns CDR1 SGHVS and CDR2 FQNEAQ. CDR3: CASSLAGAGEQPQHF. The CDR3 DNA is TGTGCCAGCAGCTTAGCGGGGGCAGGGGAACAGCCCCAGCATTTT.

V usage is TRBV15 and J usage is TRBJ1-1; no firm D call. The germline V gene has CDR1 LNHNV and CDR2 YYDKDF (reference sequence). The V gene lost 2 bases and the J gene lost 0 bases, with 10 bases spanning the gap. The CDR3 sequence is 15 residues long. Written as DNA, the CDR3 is TGTGCCACCAGCAGACCGCTCGTTTTGAACACTGAAGCTTTCTTT. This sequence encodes CATSRPLVLNTEAFF.

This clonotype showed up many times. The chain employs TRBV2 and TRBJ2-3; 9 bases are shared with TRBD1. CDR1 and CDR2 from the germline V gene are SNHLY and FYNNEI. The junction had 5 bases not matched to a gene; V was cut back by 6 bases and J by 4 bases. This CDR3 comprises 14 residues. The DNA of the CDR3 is TGTGCCAGCAGGGACAGGGGCAGCGCAGATACGCAGTATTTT. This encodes CASRDRGSADTQYF. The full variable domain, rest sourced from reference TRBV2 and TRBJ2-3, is EPEVTQTPSHQVTQMGQEVILRCVPISNHLYFYWYRQILGQKVEFLVSFYNNEISEKSEIFDDQFSVERPDGSNFTLKIRSTKLEDSAMYFCASRDRGSADTQYFGPGTRLTVL.

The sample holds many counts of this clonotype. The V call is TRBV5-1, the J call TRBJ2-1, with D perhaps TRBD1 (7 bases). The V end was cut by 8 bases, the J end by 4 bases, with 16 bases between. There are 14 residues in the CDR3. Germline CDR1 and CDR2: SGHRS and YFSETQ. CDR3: CASAGTDRYNEQFF. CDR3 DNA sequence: TGCGCCAGTGCGGGGACAGACCGATACAATGAGCAGTTCTTC.

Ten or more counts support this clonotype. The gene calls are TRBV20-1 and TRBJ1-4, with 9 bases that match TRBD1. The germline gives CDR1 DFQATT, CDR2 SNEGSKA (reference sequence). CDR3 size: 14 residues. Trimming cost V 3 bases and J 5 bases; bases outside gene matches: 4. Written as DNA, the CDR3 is TGCAGTGCTAGCCCCGGGACAGGGAATGAAAAACTGTTTTTT. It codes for CSASPGTGNEKLFF.

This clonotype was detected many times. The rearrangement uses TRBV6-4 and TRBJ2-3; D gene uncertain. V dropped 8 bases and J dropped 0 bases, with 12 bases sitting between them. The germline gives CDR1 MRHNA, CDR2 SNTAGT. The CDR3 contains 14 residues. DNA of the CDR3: TGTGCCAGCTCTCAGGACCCCAGCACAGATACGCAGTATTTT. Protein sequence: CASSQDPSTDTQYF.

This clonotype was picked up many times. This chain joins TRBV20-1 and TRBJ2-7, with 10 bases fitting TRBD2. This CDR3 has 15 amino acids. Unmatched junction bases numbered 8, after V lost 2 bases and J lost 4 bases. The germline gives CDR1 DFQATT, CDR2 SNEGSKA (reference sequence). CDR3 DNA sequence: TGCAGTGCTAGACCCCCCCAGCGGGGGGGGTACGAGCAGTACTTC. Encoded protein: CSARPPQRGGYEQYF.

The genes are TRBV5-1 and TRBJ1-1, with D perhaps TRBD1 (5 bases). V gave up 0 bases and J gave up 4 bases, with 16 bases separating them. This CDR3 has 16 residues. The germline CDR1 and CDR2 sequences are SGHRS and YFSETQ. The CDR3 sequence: CASSLVGPPGGTEAFF. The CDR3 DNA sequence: TGCGCCAGCAGCTTGGTAGGACCCCCCGGGGGCACTGAAGCTTTCTTT. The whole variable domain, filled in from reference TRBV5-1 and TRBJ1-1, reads KAGVTQTPRYLIKTRGQQVTLSCSPISGHRSVSWYQQTPGQGLQFLFEYFSETQRNKGNFPGRFSGRQFSNSRSEMNVSTLELGDSALYLCASSLVGPPGGTEAFFGQGTRLTVV.

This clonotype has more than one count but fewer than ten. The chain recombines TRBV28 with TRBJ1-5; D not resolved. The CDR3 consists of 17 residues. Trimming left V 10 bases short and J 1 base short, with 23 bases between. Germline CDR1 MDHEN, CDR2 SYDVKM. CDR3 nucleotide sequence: TGTGCCACCCACCTCTACCGTCTTATCCGAAGCAATCAGCCCCAGCATTTT. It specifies CATHLYRLIRSNQPQHF.

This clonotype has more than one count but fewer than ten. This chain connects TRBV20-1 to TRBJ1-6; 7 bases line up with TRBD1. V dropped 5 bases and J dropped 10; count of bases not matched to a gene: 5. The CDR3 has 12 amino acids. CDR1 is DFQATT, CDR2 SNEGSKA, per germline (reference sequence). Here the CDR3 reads CSARQGLSPLHF. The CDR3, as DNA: TGCAGTGCTCGACAGGGCCTCTCACCCCTCCACTTT.

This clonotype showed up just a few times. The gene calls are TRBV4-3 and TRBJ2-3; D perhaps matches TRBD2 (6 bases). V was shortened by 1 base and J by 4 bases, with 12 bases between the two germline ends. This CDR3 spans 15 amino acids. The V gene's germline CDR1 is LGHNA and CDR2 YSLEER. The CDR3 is CASSQGAPGADTQYF. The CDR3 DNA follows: TGCGCCAGCAGCCAAGGGGCCCCGGGGGCAGATACGCAGTATTTT.

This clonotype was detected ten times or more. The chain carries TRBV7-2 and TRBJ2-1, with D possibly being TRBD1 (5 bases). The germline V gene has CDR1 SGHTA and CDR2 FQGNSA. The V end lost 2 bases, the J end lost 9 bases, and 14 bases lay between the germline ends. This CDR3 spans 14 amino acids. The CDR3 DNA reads TGTGCCAGCAGCTTATGGCGATTGGACACTGAGCAGTTCTTC. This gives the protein CASSLWRLDTEQFF.

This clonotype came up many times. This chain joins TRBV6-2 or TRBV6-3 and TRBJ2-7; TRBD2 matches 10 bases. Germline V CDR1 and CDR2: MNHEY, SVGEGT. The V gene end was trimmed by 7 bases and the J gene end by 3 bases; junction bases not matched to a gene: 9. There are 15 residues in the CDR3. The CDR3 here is CASTNSLAGDYEQYF. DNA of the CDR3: TGTGCCAGCACCAACTCCCTAGCGGGGGACTACGAGCAGTACTTC.

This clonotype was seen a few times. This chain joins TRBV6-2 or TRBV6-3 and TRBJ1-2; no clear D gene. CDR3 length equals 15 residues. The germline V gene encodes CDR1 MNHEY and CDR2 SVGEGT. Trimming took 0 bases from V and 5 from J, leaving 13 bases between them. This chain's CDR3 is CASSYSHHRTYGYTF. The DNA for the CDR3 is TGTGCCAGCAGTTACTCCCACCACCGAACTTATGGCTACACCTTC.

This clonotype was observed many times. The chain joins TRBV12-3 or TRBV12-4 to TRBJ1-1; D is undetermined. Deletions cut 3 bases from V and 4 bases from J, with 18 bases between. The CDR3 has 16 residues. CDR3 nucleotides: TGTGCCAGCAGTTTGAGTTTCGTAGGGTCAGGCACTGAAGCTTTCTTT. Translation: CASSLSFVGSGTEAFF.

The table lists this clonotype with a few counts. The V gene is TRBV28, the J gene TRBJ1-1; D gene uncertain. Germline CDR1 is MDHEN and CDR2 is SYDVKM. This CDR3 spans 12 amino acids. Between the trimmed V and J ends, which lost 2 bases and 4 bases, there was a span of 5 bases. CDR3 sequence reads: CASSLGPTEAFF. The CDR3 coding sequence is TGTGCCAGCAGTTTAGGCCCCACTGAAGCTTTCTTT.

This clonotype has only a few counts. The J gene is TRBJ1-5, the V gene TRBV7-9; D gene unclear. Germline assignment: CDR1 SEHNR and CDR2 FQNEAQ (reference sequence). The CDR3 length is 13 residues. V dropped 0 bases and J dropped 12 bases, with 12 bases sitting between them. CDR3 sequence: CASSLAGELNQHF. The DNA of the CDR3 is TGTGCCAGCAGCTTAGCAGGCGAACTTAACCAGCATTTT.

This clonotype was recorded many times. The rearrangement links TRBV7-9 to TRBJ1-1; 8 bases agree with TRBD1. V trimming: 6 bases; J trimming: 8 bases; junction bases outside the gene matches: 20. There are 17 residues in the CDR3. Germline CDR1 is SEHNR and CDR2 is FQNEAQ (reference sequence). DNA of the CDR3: TGTGCCAGCAGATCCCCCATTAATGGACAGGGTCTCTTAGAAGCTTTCTTT. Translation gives CASRSPINGQGLLEAFF.